Below are 15 T cell receptor beta chains sequenced from a single sample in a study of blood T cell repertoires in COVID-19. Method: immunoSEQ multiplex PCR; TCRdb's copy keeps in-frame clones and lacks some. Among approximately 210,000 clones listed, about 88% were seen once. Sequenced sample: peripheral blood. The receptors derive from a man aged 40-49 years with acute or convalescent COVID-19.

The gene calls are TRBV19 and TRBJ2-5; maybe TRBD1 (6 bases). Trimming stripped 4 bases from V and 5 bases from J, with 20 bases between. Per the germline V gene, CDR1 is LNHDA and CDR2 is SQIVND (reference sequence). The CDR3 consists of 16 residues. CDR3 loop: CASSKLIQGFTETQYF. The CDR3 bases are TGTGCCAGTAGTAAACTTATACAGGGTTTCACGGAGACCCAGTACTTC.

This clone has only one observation. V gene TRBV7-8 combines with J gene TRBJ2-3, with TRBD2 as a possible D gene (5 bases). CDR1 is SGHVS, CDR2 FQNEAQ, per germline. CDR3 length: 16 residues. Trimming removed 2 bases at V and 3 bases at J, with 15 bases between. As DNA, the CDR3 is TGTGCCAGCAGCTTAACGGCCAGCGGTTATACAGATACGCAGTATTTT. It specifies CASSLTASGYTDTQYF.

The rearrangement joins TRBV19 to TRBJ2-7; D is perhaps TRBD2 (6 bases). The CDR3 runs 14 residues. Trimming pared 3 bases from V and 3 bases from J, leaving 12 bases between. Germline CDR1 is LNHDA and CDR2 is SQIVND (reference sequence). The CDR3 is CASSIEEGLYEQYF. CDR3 in DNA: TGTGCCAGTAGTATTGAGGAGGGCCTCTACGAGCAGTACTTC.

V usage is TRBV19 and J usage is TRBJ1-5; TRBD1 agrees at 8 bases. Germline V gene lookup returns CDR1 LNHDA and CDR2 SQIVND (reference sequence). The CDR3 has 15 residues. V was clipped by 5 bases and J by 7 bases; unmatched bases: 10. CDR3 region: CASSQYDRGRQPQHF. CDR3 sequence (DNA): TGTGCCAGTAGTCAATATGACAGGGGTCGGCAGCCCCAGCATTTT.

The V call is TRBV28, the J call TRBJ2-5, with D perhaps matching TRBD1 (6 bases). The length of the CDR3 is 16 residues. Germline CDR1 and CDR2: MDHEN and SYDVKM. V lost 3 bases and J 5 bases, leaving 19 bases between the germline ends. In DNA form, the CDR3 reads TGTGCCAGCAGTTTCGTCAGGACAGACCTCCAGGAGACCCAGTACTTC. This codes for CASSFVRTDLQETQYF.

The chain couples TRBV9 to TRBJ2-3, with TRBD2 as a possible D gene (6 bases). There are 13 residues in the CDR3. The germline V gene encodes CDR1 SGDLS and CDR2 YYNGEE. Deletions cut 5 bases from V and 5 bases from J, with 12 bases between. The CDR3: CASRPPGGDTQYF. The CDR3 DNA follows: TGTGCCAGCAGACCTCCCGGGGGAGATACGCAGTATTTT.

The sample holds one count of this clone. The V and J genes are TRBV4-3 and TRBJ2-1; TRBD2 matches at 8 bases. There are 16 residues in the CDR3. V was pared by 1 base and J by 2 bases, with 4 bases of the junction left unmatched. From germline, CDR1 is LGHNA and CDR2 YSLEER. This CDR3 is CASSQVTGGPYNEQFF. The DNA for the CDR3 is TGCGCCAGCAGCCAAGTTACGGGAGGGCCCTACAATGAGCAGTTCTTC.

The genes are TRBV7-2 and TRBJ2-3, with 8 positions matching TRBD1. Trimming took 1 base from V and 1 from J; bases not matched to a gene: 4. CDR3 length: 16 residues. CDR1 SGHTA and CDR2 FQGNSA come from the germline V gene. Here the CDR3 reads CASSLGPGQGTDTQYF. Written as DNA, the CDR3 is TGTGCCAGCAGCTTAGGCCCGGGACAGGGCACAGATACGCAGTATTTT.

The DNA of the CDR3 is TGTGCCAGCAGTTTGTCATCCGGGACAGCCTCCTACGAGCAGTACTTC. Translation gives CASSLSSGTASYEQYF. This chain links TRBV27 with TRBJ2-7; TRBD1 agrees at 7 bases. This CDR3 spans 16 amino acids. Germline-derived CDR1 and CDR2 are MNHEY and SMNVEV (reference sequence). Unmatched junction bases numbered 8, after V lost 3 bases and J lost 0 bases.

This chain connects TRBV11-2 to TRBJ2-1; 9 bases fit TRBD2. Losses at the gene ends were 8 bases for V and 0 bases for J; bases not matched to a gene: 2. Germline V lookup: CDR1 SGHAT, CDR2 FQNNGV. The CDR3 loop spans 14 amino acids. The CDR3 sequence is CASSLAGSYNEQFF. The DNA of the CDR3 is TGTGCCAGCTCACTAGCGGGCTCCTACAATGAGCAGTTCTTC.

V and J are TRBV7-6 and TRBJ2-3; 13 bases are a match to TRBD2. CDR3 length: 18 amino acids. From germline, CDR1 is SGHVS and CDR2 FNYEAQ. The ends lost 1 base at V and 1 base at J; junction bases unmatched: 5. In DNA form, the CDR3 reads TGTGCCAGCAGCTTAGGACTAGCGGGAGGCAGGGGCACAGATACGCAGTATTTT. Translating it yields CASSLGLAGGRGTDTQYF.

J is TRBJ2-7 and V is TRBV6-6; TRBD2 matches at 9 bases. The V gene end was trimmed by 5 bases and the J gene end by 3 bases; junction bases not matched to a gene: 14. Germline CDR1 reads MNHNY; CDR2 reads SVGAGI (reference sequence). This CDR3 spans 17 amino acids. The chain's CDR3 is CASSLREGLAGYYEQYF. The CDR3 region has the DNA TGTGCCAGCAGTCTACGGGAGGGGCTAGCGGGGTACTACGAGCAGTACTTC.

The J gene is TRBJ2-7, the V gene TRBV7-9; 7 nucleotides match TRBD1. The CDR3 length is 16 residues. Germline CDR1 SEHNR, CDR2 FQNEAQ (reference sequence). Trimming cost V 4 bases and J 0 bases; bases outside gene matches: 9. CDR3 sequence reads: CASSSSNRDSSYEQYF. In DNA form, the CDR3 reads TGTGCCAGCAGCTCGAGCAACCGGGACAGCTCCTACGAGCAGTACTTC.

The chain has TRBV28 and TRBJ1-3; D is unclear. The V gene's germline CDR1 is MDHEN and CDR2 SYDVKM. Between the trimmed V and J ends, which lost 6 bases and 3 bases, there was a span of 15 bases. The CDR3 has 15 amino acids. CDR3 in amino acids: CASREPGSDGNTIYF. For the CDR3, the DNA is TGTGCCAGCAGGGAGCCCGGGTCAGATGGAAACACCATATATTTT.

This sequence joins TRBV6-1 and TRBJ1-2; D is uncertain. The length of the CDR3 is 13 residues. With 3 bases removed from V and 5 bases from J, the gap between germline ends came to 10 bases. The germline CDR1 and CDR2 sequences are MNHNS and SASEGT. The DNA for the CDR3 is TGTGCCAGCAGTGACGGGTCTAGGTATGGCTACACCTTC. Amino acids: CASSDGSRYGYTF.